The 19 T cell receptor beta chains given below trace back to one sample, sequenced in a study of T-cell memory formation after mild COVID-19. From the 5' RACE reads, TCRdb called clonotypes with MiXCR, one entry per CDR3 protein. The data hold 4,500 or so distinct CDR3 sequences, with about a sixth observed a single time. The sequencing sample was made of PBMCs or a T cell subset sorted from them (not recorded which). These receptors were obtained from an adult who had mild COVID-19 (a few samples of this study predate the infection). Cell type and time point are not known.

By proportion, this clonotype is medium-sized. This sequence joins TRBV5-1 and TRBJ2-3, with 10 bases fitting TRBD2. CDR3 length: 15 amino acids. V lost 4 bases and J lost 4; bases outside the gene matches: 6. Germline assignment: CDR1 SGHRS and CDR2 YFSETQ. Written as DNA, the CDR3 is TGCGCCAGCAGCGGAGCGGGGGGGCCCGCAGATACGCAGTATTTT. It codes for CASSGAGGPADTQYF.

The chain combines TRBV6-2 or TRBV6-3 with TRBJ2-7, with 11 nucleotides matching TRBD1. Germline V CDR1 and CDR2: MNHEY, SVGEGT. V shed 7 bases and J 3 bases; nucleotides not matched to a gene: 8. The CDR3 totals 15 residues. DNA of the CDR3: TGTGCCAGCATACATACCGGGACAGGGGGCTACGAGCAGTACGTC. Its translation is CASIHTGTGGYEQYV.

At least ten counts were recorded for this clonotype. CDR3 bases: TGCGCCAGCAGCCAAGGGGCGGCAATGAACACTGAAGCTTTCTTT. Translated, it gives CASSQGAAMNTEAFF. The chain links TRBV4-3 to TRBJ1-1; no clear D. This CDR3 is built from 15 residues. V was cut by 1 base and J by 0 bases, with 9 bases left in between. The V gene's germline CDR1 is LGHNA and CDR2 YSLEER.

This clonotype was counted between two and nine times. This sequence joins TRBV15 and TRBJ2-3, with D hard to call. The CDR3 runs 13 residues. V lost 0 bases to trimming and J lost 5 bases, with 6 bases between them. From germline, CDR1 is LNHNV and CDR2 YYDKDF (reference sequence). This CDR3 is CATSRDRVDTQYF. The DNA of the CDR3 is TGTGCCACCAGCAGAGATAGGGTAGATACGCAGTATTTT.

This clonotype rates as medium-sized. V usage is TRBV14 and J usage is TRBJ2-5, with D tentatively TRBD1 (6 bases). The CDR3 is 14 residues long. V was clipped by 4 bases and J by 1 base, with 10 bases between them. Germline assignment: CDR1 SGHDN and CDR2 FVKESK. CDR3 in DNA: TGTGCCAGCAGCCTTAAGGGGGTCCAAGAGACCCAGTACTTC. Its protein is CASSLKGVQETQYF.

By share, this clonotype counts as medium-sized. The chain recombines TRBV3-1 with TRBJ2-7; perhaps TRBD1 as D (6 bases). The germline V gene has CDR1 LGHDT and CDR2 YNNKEL (reference sequence). V lost 1 base and J 3 bases, leaving 13 bases between the germline ends. This CDR3 spans 15 amino acids. CDR3 amino acids: CASSQAPGDGYEQYV. The DNA for the CDR3 is TGTGCCAGCAGCCAAGCTCCAGGGGATGGCTACGAGCAGTACGTC.

This clonotype counts as medium-sized (0.01 to 0.1%). The CDR3 nucleotides read TGTGCCAGCAGCCAAGATCGAGGAACTCCCACAGATACGCAGTATTTT. Translating gives CASSQDRGTPTDTQYF. V usage is TRBV3-1 and J usage is TRBJ2-3; D not resolved. This CDR3 region has 16 residues. V dropped 0 bases and J dropped 2 bases, with 12 bases sitting between them. Germline assignment: CDR1 LGHDT and CDR2 YNNKEL (reference sequence).

The chain is built from TRBV19 and TRBJ1-4; 9 bases map to TRBD1. Germline V gene sequence: CDR1 LNHDA, CDR2 SQIVND (reference sequence). The CDR3 consists of 15 residues. The ends lost 5 bases at V and 7 bases at J; junction bases unmatched: 8. The CDR3 DNA reads TGTGCCAGTAGTCGCCGGGGACAGGGAGGTGAAAAACTGTTTTTT. Translated: CASSRRGQGGEKLFF.

In its sample, this clonotype is medium-sized. The chain has TRBV4-2 and TRBJ2-5; possibly TRBD2 for D (6 bases). With 0 bases removed from V and 4 bases from J, the gap between germline ends came to 15 bases. The germline V gene encodes CDR1 LGHNA and CDR2 YNFKEQ. The CDR3 loop spans 16 amino acids. In nucleotides, the CDR3 is TGTGCCAGCAGCCAAGATATTGGGGGGATGAGAGAGACCCAGTACTTC. Translation gives CASSQDIGGMRETQYF.

This clonotype appeared many times. J is TRBJ1-6 and V is TRBV6-2 or TRBV6-3; D gene ambiguous. CDR3 length: 13 amino acids. Germline V gene sequence: CDR1 MNHEY, CDR2 SVGEGT. V lost 5 bases to trimming and J lost 9 bases, with 11 bases between them. The CDR3 DNA is TGTGCCAGCAGTCCAACGGCTGCTTCACCCCTCCACTTT. Protein: CASSPTAASPLHF.

The chain links TRBV6-1 to TRBJ2-7; D unresolved. CDR1 is MNHNS, CDR2 SASEGT, per germline. Trimming took off 6 bases at V and 5 bases at J, with 11 bases between the two ends. The CDR3 contains 12 residues. In nucleotides, the CDR3 is TGTGCCAGCAGACCAGTGGCCCACGAGCAGTACTTC. Protein product: CASRPVAHEQYF.

Sample share makes this clonotype medium-sized. The chain links TRBV9 to TRBJ2-1; TRBD2 matches at 9 bases. V shed 2 bases and J 2 bases; nucleotides not matched to a gene: 2. Germline V lookup: CDR1 SGDLS, CDR2 YYNGEE. The CDR3 has 15 amino acids. The CDR3 nucleotides read TGTGCCAGCAGCGTCTTAGCGGGGGCCTACAATGAGCAGTTCTTC. It yields the protein CASSVLAGAYNEQFF.

Sample share makes this clonotype medium-sized. This chain joins TRBV3-1 and TRBJ2-7; TRBD1 might be the D (5 bases). Germline assignment: CDR1 LGHDT and CDR2 YNNKEL (reference sequence). The ends were cut back, 4 bases at V and 4 bases at J, with 8 bases in the middle. The CDR3 consists of 12 residues. DNA of the CDR3: TGTGCCAGCAGCCTGACAGATTACGAGCAGTACTTC. Translation gives CASSLTDYEQYF.

By its share, this clonotype is medium-sized. The chain joins TRBV6-6 to TRBJ1-5; tentatively, D is TRBD1 (6 bases). This CDR3 is 15 amino acids long. Germline assignment: CDR1 MNHNY and CDR2 SVGAGI (reference sequence). Trimming cost V 5 bases and J 3 bases, with 14 bases left between them. The CDR3: CASSGSAGANQPQHF. As DNA, the CDR3 is TGTGCCAGCAGTGGATCGGCAGGGGCCAATCAGCCCCAGCATTTT.

Judged by abundance, this clonotype is medium-sized. J is TRBJ1-2 and V is TRBV12-5, with D unclear. V lost 3 bases and J lost 8, with 25 bases in between. Germline values: CDR1 LGHNT, CDR2 FRNRAP. CDR3 length: 17 residues. The CDR3 DNA reads as TGTGCTAGTGGTTTCGGTATTGAGGAGGGAACCTCTGACGGCTACACCTTC. The encoded protein is CASGFGIEEGTSDGYTF.

This clonotype is medium-sized by share. V usage is TRBV6-2 or TRBV6-3 and J usage is TRBJ2-1, with unresolved D. This CDR3 region has 12 residues. The ends were cut back, 5 bases at V and 10 bases at J, with 12 bases in the middle. Germline CDR1 MNHEY, CDR2 SVGEGT. The CDR3 region is CASSTLADEQFF. CDR3 bases: TGTGCCAGCAGTACCTTGGCTGACGAGCAGTTCTTC.

This clonotype is labeled as medium-sized. The V call is TRBV6-5, the J call TRBJ1-1; tentatively, D is TRBD1 (6 bases). The CDR3 is made up of 13 amino acids. Trimming removed 6 bases from V and 4 bases from J, with 12 bases in between. Germline V CDR1 and CDR2: MNHEY, SVGAGI. Here the CDR3 reads CASSHRESTEAFF. For the CDR3, the DNA is TGTGCCAGCAGCCACAGGGAGAGCACTGAAGCTTTCTTT.

In this sample, this clonotype is medium-sized. The genes are TRBV6-5 and TRBJ1-3; 7 nucleotides line up with TRBD1. Germline V gene data show CDR1 as MNHEY and CDR2 as SVGAGI. The CDR3 spans 15 residues. V dropped 0 bases and J dropped 4; count of bases not matched to a gene: 3. The CDR3 bases are TGTGCCAGCAGTTACTCGACGACAGGGGGAAACACCATATATTTT. The encoded protein is CASSYSTTGGNTIYF.

By proportion, this clonotype is medium-sized. The chain recombines TRBV20-1 with TRBJ1-5; D is ambiguous. The CDR3 contains 15 residues. Between the trimmed V and J ends, which lost 3 bases and 2 bases, there was a span of 14 bases. Germline CDR1 DFQATT, CDR2 SNEGSKA (reference sequence). The CDR3 DNA sequence: TGCAGTGCTAGTTCTGTGCTAGAGGGCAATCAGCCCCAGCATTTT. Protein: CSASSVLEGNQPQHF.